Below, 17 T cell receptor beta chains from the same sample are listed, as sequenced in a study of cytomegalovirus exposure and HLA in healthy donors. PCR employed 60 Vbeta and 13 Jbeta primers. Using immunoSEQ multiplex PCR, the repertoire was profiled, and TCRdb retains in-frame clones only, with some absent. The data show about 170,000 clones, about 75% seen once. The sample consisted of PBMCs. The receptors here all came from a woman aged 45-59 years in good health and CMV-seropositive.

This clone was counted only a few times. The chain recombines TRBV4-3 with TRBJ1-1; 8 positions agree with TRBD1. CDR1 and CDR2 (germline): LGHNA, YSLEER. The CDR3 consists of 16 residues. With 0 bases clipped from V and 1 base from J, the junction kept 4 bases outside the gene matches. The CDR3 loop is CASSQEPGQGNTEAFF. The CDR3 nucleotides are TGCGCCAGCAGCCAAGAACCCGGACAGGGGAACACTGAAGCTTTCTTT.

This clone appeared a few times. The chain uses TRBV7-9 and TRBJ2-1; 10 positions agree with TRBD1. This CDR3 has 15 residues. Germline lookup yields CDR1 SEHNR and CDR2 FQNEAQ (reference sequence). With V trimmed by 5 bases and J by 9 bases, 10 bases remained unmatched. The CDR3 here is CASSAPGQGRFEQFF. For the CDR3, the DNA is TGTGCCAGCAGCGCTCCGGGACAGGGGCGGTTTGAGCAGTTCTTC.

CDR3 sequence (DNA): TGCGCCAGCAGCTTGGGACAGGGGAGAGATGAGCAGTTCTTC. It encodes CASSLGQGRDEQFF. J is TRBJ2-1 and V is TRBV5-1; the match to TRBD1 covers 8 bases. The V gene end was trimmed by 0 bases and the J gene end by 8 bases; junction bases not matched to a gene: 4. The CDR3 loop spans 14 amino acids. The germline CDR1 and CDR2 sequences are SGHRS and YFSETQ.

This clone was seen only once. The V gene is TRBV6-5, the J gene TRBJ1-2; 9 bases are a match to TRBD1. Germline-derived CDR1 and CDR2 are MNHEY and SVGAGI. The V and J ends lost 6 bases and 8 bases, in that order; junction bases with no gene match: 13. The CDR3 is 15 amino acids. CDR3 loop: CASSSPGQGFYGYTF. As DNA, the CDR3 is TGTGCCAGCAGCTCCCCGGGACAGGGTTTTTACGGCTACACCTTC.

Remarks on this clone: Other nucleotide sequences in the sample specify the same CDR3. The J gene is TRBJ2-1, the V gene TRBV7-2; 9 bases align to TRBD2. Germline trimming cut 0 bases from V and 4 bases from J; bases unmatched to any gene: 4. CDR3 length: 16 amino acids. The V gene's germline CDR1 is SGHTA and CDR2 FQGNSA. The CDR3 here is CASSLASGGAYNEQFF. In nucleotides, the CDR3 is TGTGCCAGCAGCTTAGCTAGCGGGGGTGCTTACAATGAGCAGTTCTTC.

The chain combines TRBV6-1 with TRBJ1-1; 7 bases align to TRBD1. With V trimmed by 5 bases and J by 5 bases, 5 bases remained unmatched. Germline CDR1 is MNHNS and CDR2 is SASEGT. The CDR3 runs 13 residues. Written as DNA, the CDR3 is TGTGCCAGCAGTCAGGGGGTCGGGACTGAAGCTTTCTTT. It encodes CASSQGVGTEAFF.

V usage is TRBV9 and J usage is TRBJ2-3; D ambiguous. The CDR3 spans 15 residues. V was shortened by 7 bases and J by 0 bases, with 15 bases between the two germline ends. Germline CDR1 reads SGDLS; CDR2 reads YYNGEE. CDR3 amino acids: CASARYSSSTDTQYF. Here the CDR3 DNA reads TGTGCCAGCGCTCGTTACAGTTCTAGCACAGATACGCAGTATTTT. Filled out from reference TRBV9 and TRBJ2-3, the complete variable domain reads DSGVTQTPKHLITATGQRVTLRCSPRSGDLSVYWYQQSLDQGLQFLIQYYNGEERAKGNILERFSAQQFPDLHSELNLSSLELGDSALYFCASARYSSSTDTQYFGPGTRLTVL.

This rearrangement joins TRBV2 to TRBJ2-3, with a tentative D call TRBD1 (6 bases). Trimming removed 9 bases at V and 2 bases at J, with 9 bases between. The CDR3 runs 12 residues. CDR1 and CDR2 (germline): SNHLY, FYNNEI. CDR3: CASTGSTDTQYF. CDR3 nucleotides: TGTGCCAGTACAGGGTCCACAGATACGCAGTATTTT.

This sequence joins TRBV11-2 and TRBJ2-7, with 9 bases fitting TRBD2. Unmatched junction bases numbered 13, after V lost 5 bases and J lost 5 bases. CDR3 length: 16 amino acids. In germline, CDR1 is SGHAT, CDR2 FQNNGV. CDR3: CASSTGLARSLDEQYF. DNA of the CDR3: TGTGCCAGCAGCACAGGACTAGCGCGCTCATTAGACGAGCAGTACTTC.

This clone was observed once. V is TRBV30 and J is TRBJ1-1, with D maybe TRBD1 (6 bases). V was pared by 0 bases and J by 7 bases, with 12 bases between. Looked up from germline, CDR1 is GTSNPN and CDR2 is SVGIG (reference sequence). This CDR3 spans 13 amino acids. Here the CDR3 reads CAWSVLGAGEAFF. CDR3 sequence (DNA): TGTGCCTGGAGTGTACTGGGGGCAGGTGAAGCTTTCTTT.

The DNA for the CDR3 is TGTGCCAGCAGTTACTCGCGTCAGCCCCAGCATTTT. Its translation: CASSYSRQPQHF. The chain combines TRBV6-6 with TRBJ1-5, with unresolved D. Germline lookup yields CDR1 MNHNY and CDR2 SVGAGI (reference sequence). The CDR3 spans 12 residues. V shed 0 bases and J shed 6 bases, with 3 bases lying between them.

The rearrangement joins TRBV11-2 to TRBJ2-1; no clear D gene. CDR1 is SGHAT and CDR2 is FQNNGV in the germline V gene. Trimming cost V 6 bases and J 13 bases, with 19 bases left between them. The CDR3 loop spans 13 amino acids. CDR3 nucleotide sequence: TGTGCCAGCAGTCGTAGCTTATTCAGCATCCAGTTCTTC. Amino acid sequence: CASSRSLFSIQFF. The full variable domain, in which reference TRBV11-2 and TRBJ2-1 provide the parts outside the CDR3, is EAGVAQSPRYKIIEKRQSVAFWCNPISGHATLYWYQQILGQGPKLLIQFQNNGVVDDSQLPKDRFSAERLKGVDSTLKIQPAKLEDSAVYLCASSRSLFSIQFFGPGTRLTVL.

A single count supports this clone. The chain has TRBV29-1 and TRBJ1-1; no firm D call. Germline CDR1 SQVTM, CDR2 ANQGSEA. V lost 4 bases to trimming and J lost 5 bases, with 11 bases between them. The CDR3 is 12 amino acids. CDR3 sequence: CSVAGDGTEAFF. CDR3 bases: TGCAGCGTTGCCGGGGATGGGACTGAAGCTTTCTTT.

The chain joins TRBV9 to TRBJ1-2; a weak D match, TRBD1 (6 bases). V was trimmed by 0 bases and J by 4 bases, leaving 7 bases between them. The CDR3 is made up of 13 amino acids. Germline-derived CDR1 and CDR2 are SGDLS and YYNGEE. Here the CDR3 reads CASSVGDIYGYTF. DNA for the CDR3: TGTGCCAGCAGCGTAGGGGACATCTATGGCTACACCTTC.

This chain links TRBV9 with TRBJ2-5; 7 bases match TRBD1. V trimming: 2 bases; J trimming: 5 bases; junction bases outside the gene matches: 9. This CDR3 region has 15 residues. The germline CDR1 and CDR2 sequences are SGDLS and YYNGEE. This chain's CDR3 is CASSVGTLQGETQYF. The CDR3 DNA reads TGTGCCAGCAGCGTTGGGACCTTACAGGGGGAGACCCAGTACTTC.

V gene TRBV28 combines with J gene TRBJ1-4, with D unclear. CDR1 and CDR2 from the germline V gene are MDHEN and SYDVKM. The V end was cut by 3 bases, the J end by 4 bases, with 15 bases between. The CDR3 is 16 amino acids. Here the CDR3 reads CASSLDPEGSNEKLFF. The CDR3 DNA follows: TGTGCCAGCAGTTTGGACCCCGAGGGCAGTAATGAAAAACTGTTTTTT.

This clone has more than one count but fewer than ten. The V gene is TRBV6-1, the J gene TRBJ1-5, with a tentative D call TRBD1 (6 bases). Trimming took 2 bases from V and 3 from J, leaving 8 bases between them. This CDR3 is built from 14 residues. Germline loops: CDR1 MNHNS, CDR2 SASEGT. This CDR3 reads CASSETGLNQPQHF. The CDR3 bases are TGTGCCAGCAGTGAAACAGGGCTCAATCAGCCCCAGCATTTT.